The 30 T cell receptor beta chains given below trace back to one sample, sequenced in a study of CXCR3-negative and CXCR3-positive naive CD8 T cells. These TCRs are of unknown antigen specificity. The authors prepared UMI-labeled TRB cDNA libraries by 5' RACE. Using the 5' RACE reads, TCRdb records one entry per CDR3 protein without DNA. Recorded for this sample: 75,000 to 90,000 distinct CDR3 sequences. Study-wide findings and caveats: Naive cells that were CXCR3-positive had more hydrophobic TRB CDR3s (compared with CXCR3-negative naive cells).

Sequencing was performed on naive CXCR3+ CD8+ T cells from blood. The subset denotes: CD45RO-CCR7+CD27+CD95- naive CD8+ T cells expressing CXCR3 (TNR3+). The origin of the receptors is a human donor in good health. Some clones in this sample may be carry-over from other donors' samples.

This chain connects TRBV4-1 to TRBJ1-1; TCRdb outputs TRBD1, but without DNA this stays unchecked. CDR3 size: 15 residues. CDR1 MGHRA and CDR2 YSYEKL come from the germline V gene. The CDR3 sequence: CASSHMGRGRTEAFF.

The CDR3 loop is CASSQEFGGGNSYEQYF. The rearrangement joins TRBV4-2 to TRBJ2-7; the D call of TRBD1 rests on TCRdb alone, since no DNA is present to check it. The CDR3 totals 17 residues. Germline V gives CDR1 LGHNA, CDR2 YNFKEQ.

This chain uses TRBV28 with TRBJ2-7. CDR1 MDHEN and CDR2 SYDVKM come from the germline V gene. This CDR3 spans 13 amino acids. Here the CDR3 reads CASGYDPIEEQYF.

The chain has TRBV4-3 and TRBJ1-5. The CDR3 covers 15 residues. CDR1 is LGHNA, CDR2 YSLEER, per germline. CDR3 amino acids: CASSQDRAINQPQHF.

Here the CDR3 reads CASSYPDPRTSGMRYEQYF. The genes are TRBV6-2 or TRBV6-3 and TRBJ2-7; TCRdb picks TRBD2, but there is no DNA to check that call. Germline V gene data show CDR1 as MNHEY and CDR2 as SVGEGT. The CDR3 is 19 amino acids.

The rearrangement links TRBV29-1 to TRBJ2-7; TCRdb names TRBD2, which stays unverified in the absence of DNA. Germline V gene data show CDR1 as SQVTM and CDR2 as ANQGSEA. The CDR3 sequence is 13 residues long. The CDR3 reads CSVDLGLRDEQYF.

The chain joins TRBV5-1 to TRBJ2-1; with no DNA, the TCRdb D assignment of TRBD1 cannot be verified. Germline V CDR1 and CDR2: SGHRS, YFSETQ. CDR3 size: 16 residues. The CDR3 sequence is CASSLEGERPSREQFF.

The rearrangement joins TRBV2 to TRBJ2-2; there is no DNA to check the TCRdb D call of TRBD2. The CDR3 contains 16 residues. CDR1 SNHLY and CDR2 FYNNEI come from the germline V gene. The chain's CDR3 is CASILSGDPYTGELFF.

The J gene is TRBJ2-7, the V gene TRBV28; TCRdb reports TRBD1, a call that lacks DNA to check it against. The CDR3 is made up of 13 amino acids. Looked up from germline, CDR1 is MDHEN and CDR2 is SYDVKM. The CDR3 spells CASTGTWGREQYF. The full variable domain, with the rest looked up from reference TRBV28 and TRBJ2-7, is DVKVTQSSRYLVKRTGEKVFLECVQDMDHENMFWYRQDPGLGLRLIYFSYDVKMKEKGDIPEGYSVSREKKERFSLILESASTNQTSMYLCASTGTWGREQYFGPGTRLTVT.

The genes are TRBV4-1 and TRBJ1-2; TCRdb outputs TRBD1, but without DNA this stays unchecked. The CDR3 runs to 16 residues. Germline V CDR1 and CDR2: MGHRA, YSYEKL. CDR3 residues: CASSGGTLRANYGYTF.

The chain combines TRBV5-1 with TRBJ2-1; TCRdb returns TRBD2, unconfirmable since there is no DNA. The CDR3 contains 14 residues. Looked up from germline, CDR1 is SGHRS and CDR2 is YFSETQ. CDR3 region: CASSLSGGEDEQFF.

This chain joins TRBV20-1 and TRBJ1-5; TCRdb designates TRBD1, a call that cannot be tested without DNA. Germline values: CDR1 DFQATT, CDR2 SNEGSKA (reference sequence). The CDR3 is made up of 15 amino acids. CDR3 amino acids: CSARGTGGLIQPQHF.

The V and J genes are TRBV3-1 and TRBJ1-1; the TCRdb call, TRBD1, lacks DNA for checking. The CDR3 is made up of 16 amino acids. Germline CDR1 and CDR2: LGHDT and YNNKEL (reference sequence). CDR3 in amino acids: CASSQGRGRWNTEAFF.

The chain recombines TRBV29-1 with TRBJ1-5; TCRdb lists TRBD1, though no DNA is available to test this call. Germline CDR1 and CDR2: SQVTM and ANQGSEA. This CDR3 has 14 residues. This CDR3 reads CSVGDRAGNQPQHF.

This chain joins TRBV29-1 and TRBJ1-2; TCRdb's D call of TRBD1 is untestable without DNA. The CDR3 sequence is 12 residues long. The germline CDR1 and CDR2 sequences are SQVTM and ANQGSEA. The CDR3 loop reads CSVPTGFYGYTF.

The chain couples TRBV10-3 to TRBJ2-1. Germline lookup yields CDR1 ENHRY and CDR2 SYGVKD. This CDR3 contains 14 residues. CDR3 amino acids: CAVSDGDSASEQFF.

The CDR3 spells CASSPWNGWEDTGELFF. The chain employs TRBV28 and TRBJ2-2; TCRdb's D call of TRBD1 is untestable without DNA. The germline V gene has CDR1 MDHEN and CDR2 SYDVKM. The length of the CDR3 is 17 residues.

This chain's CDR3 is CSSRSSYNEQFF. The chain recombines TRBV29-1 with TRBJ2-1. Germline lookup yields CDR1 SQVTM and CDR2 ANQGSEA. The length of the CDR3 is 12 residues.

CDR3: CASSWSGSGPTGELFF. This sequence joins TRBV7-9 and TRBJ2-2; TCRdb names TRBD2, which stays unverified in the absence of DNA. The CDR3 is 16 amino acids. CDR1 SEHNR and CDR2 FQNEAQ come from the germline V gene (reference sequence). The full variable domain, rest sourced from reference TRBV7-9 and TRBJ2-2, is DTGVSQNPRHKITKRGQNVTFRCDPISEHNRLYWYRQTLGQGPEFLTYFQNEAQLEKSRLLSDRFSAERPKGSFSTLEIQRTEQGDSAMYLCASSWSGSGPTGELFFGEGSRLTVL.

The gene calls are TRBV7-3 and TRBJ2-1; TCRdb outputs TRBD2, but without DNA this stays unchecked. The CDR3 runs to 15 residues. Looked up from germline, CDR1 is SGHTA and CDR2 is FQGTGA. CDR3 in amino acids: CASSHTPSWDNEQFF.

The J gene is TRBJ2-1, the V gene TRBV4-3. Germline V gives CDR1 LGHNA, CDR2 YSLEER. The CDR3 sequence is 13 residues long. CDR3: CASTQEKPNEQFF.

J is TRBJ1-1 and V is TRBV4-2. The germline V gene has CDR1 LGHNA and CDR2 YNFKEQ. The CDR3 contains 15 residues. The CDR3 is CASSQEFGENTEAFF.

The chain links TRBV6-4 to TRBJ1-1; TCRdb returns TRBD1, unconfirmable since there is no DNA. The CDR3 is 13 amino acids. CDR1 and CDR2 (germline): MRHNA, SNTAGT. The CDR3 reads CASKDGGDTEAFF.

The rearrangement joins TRBV28 to TRBJ2-2; the D call from TCRdb, TRBD1, cannot be confirmed without DNA. This CDR3 is built from 20 residues. From germline, CDR1 is MDHEN and CDR2 SYDVKM. The CDR3 loop is CASSGGQGARSPVGTGELFF.

CDR3 amino acids: CSATTQVGDTEAFF. This chain connects TRBV20-1 to TRBJ1-1. CDR3 length: 14 residues. Germline V CDR1 and CDR2: DFQATT, SNEGSKA (reference sequence).

V is TRBV7-2 and J is TRBJ1-1; the D call from TCRdb, TRBD1, cannot be confirmed without DNA. This CDR3 has 15 residues. The V gene's germline CDR1 is SGHTA and CDR2 FQGNSA. Here the CDR3 reads CASSLGGTENTEAFF.

The chain joins TRBV7-9 to TRBJ2-7; the D call of TRBD1 rests on TCRdb alone, since no DNA is present to check it. The CDR3 sequence is 14 residues long. Germline lookup yields CDR1 SEHNR and CDR2 FQNEAQ (reference sequence). CDR3 amino acids: CASRSTGPPYEQYF.

The rearrangement joins TRBV20-1 to TRBJ2-5; the D call of TRBD1 rests on TCRdb alone, since no DNA is present to check it. Per the germline V gene, CDR1 is DFQATT and CDR2 is SNEGSKA (reference sequence). The CDR3 is 15 amino acids. CDR3 region: CSAPVYGALEETQYF.

The CDR3 spells CASSPPPGMHEQYF. This sequence joins TRBV6-2 or TRBV6-3 and TRBJ2-7; TCRdb outputs TRBD1, but without DNA this stays unchecked. The CDR3 spans 14 residues. CDR1 MNHEY and CDR2 SVGEGT come from the germline V gene.

The chain employs TRBV28 and TRBJ2-7; lacking DNA, the TRBD2 call made by TCRdb goes unchecked. The germline gives CDR1 MDHEN, CDR2 SYDVKM. The CDR3 has 15 amino acids. This chain's CDR3 is CASSPPGGSAYEQYF. The variable domain in full, with the rest retrieved from reference TRBV28 and TRBJ2-7, is DVKVTQSSRYLVKRTGEKVFLECVQDMDHENMFWYRQDPGLGLRLIYFSYDVKMKEKGDIPEGYSVSREKKERFSLILESASTNQTSMYLCASSPPGGSAYEQYFGPGTRLTVT.